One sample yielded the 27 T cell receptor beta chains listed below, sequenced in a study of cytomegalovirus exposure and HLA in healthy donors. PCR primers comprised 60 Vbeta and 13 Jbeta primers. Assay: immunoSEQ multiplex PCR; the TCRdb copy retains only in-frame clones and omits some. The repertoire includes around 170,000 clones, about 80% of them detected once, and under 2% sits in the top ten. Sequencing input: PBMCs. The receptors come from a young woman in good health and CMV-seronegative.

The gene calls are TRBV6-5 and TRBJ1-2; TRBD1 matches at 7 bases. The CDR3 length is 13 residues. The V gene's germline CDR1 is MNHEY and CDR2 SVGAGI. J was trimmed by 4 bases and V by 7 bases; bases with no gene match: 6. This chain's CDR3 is CASTTGTAYGYTF. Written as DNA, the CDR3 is TGTGCCAGCACCACTGGGACAGCCTATGGCTACACCTTC.

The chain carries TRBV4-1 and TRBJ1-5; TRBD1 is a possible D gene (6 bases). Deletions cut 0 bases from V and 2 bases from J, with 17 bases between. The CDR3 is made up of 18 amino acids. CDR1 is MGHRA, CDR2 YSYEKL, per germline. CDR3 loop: CASSQDPPGAGGNQPQHF. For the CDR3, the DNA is TGCGCCAGCAGCCAAGATCCTCCCGGGGCAGGGGGCAATCAGCCCCAGCATTTT.

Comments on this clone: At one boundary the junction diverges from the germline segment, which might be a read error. CDR3 nucleotide sequence: TGTTCCAGCAGCTTCGCCGAAATACACTACACCTTC. This gives the protein CSSSFAEIHYTF. The chain employs TRBV7-9 and TRBJ1-2, with D hard to call. The CDR3 sequence is 12 residues long. Germline V gives CDR1 SEHNR, CDR2 FQNEAQ (reference sequence).

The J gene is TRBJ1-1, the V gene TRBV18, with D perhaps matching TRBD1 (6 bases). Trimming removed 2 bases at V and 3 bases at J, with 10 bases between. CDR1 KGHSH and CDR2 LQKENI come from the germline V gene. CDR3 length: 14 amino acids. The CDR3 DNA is TGTGCCAGCTCACCATCATACAGGGACACTGAAGCTTTCTTT. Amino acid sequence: CASSPSYRDTEAFF.

CDR3 nucleotides: TGTGCCAGCAGTGAGGGGGGAGAGCAGTACTTC. Protein: CASSEGGEQYF. The V call is TRBV2, the J call TRBJ2-7; TRBD2 might be the D (6 bases). Trimming cost V 3 bases and J 7 bases, with 7 bases left between them. Per germline, CDR1 SNHLY and CDR2 FYNNEI. The CDR3 is 11 residues long. Using reference TRBV2 and TRBJ2-7 for the parts outside the CDR3, the full variable domain is EPEVTQTPSHQVTQMGQEVILRCVPISNHLYFYWYRQILGQKVEFLVSFYNNEISEKSEIFDDQFSVERPDGSNFTLKIRSTKLEDSAMYFCASSEGGEQYFGPGTRLTVT.

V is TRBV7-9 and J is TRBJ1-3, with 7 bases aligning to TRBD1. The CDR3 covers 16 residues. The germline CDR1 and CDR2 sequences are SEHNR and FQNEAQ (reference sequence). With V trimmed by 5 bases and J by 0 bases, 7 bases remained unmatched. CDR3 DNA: TGTGCCAGCAGCCCCTCGGGACAGAACTCTGGAAACACCATATATTTT. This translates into CASSPSGQNSGNTIYF.

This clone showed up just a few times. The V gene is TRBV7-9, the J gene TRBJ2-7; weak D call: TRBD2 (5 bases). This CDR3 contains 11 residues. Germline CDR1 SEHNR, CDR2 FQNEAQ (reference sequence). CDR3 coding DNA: TGTGCTTCAGCGGAAGTCTACGAGCAGTACTTC. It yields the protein CASAEVYEQYF.

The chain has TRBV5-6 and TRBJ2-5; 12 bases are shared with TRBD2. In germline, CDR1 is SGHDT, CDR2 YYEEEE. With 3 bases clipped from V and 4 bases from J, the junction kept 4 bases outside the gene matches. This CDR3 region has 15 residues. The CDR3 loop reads CASSSSGGVGETQYF. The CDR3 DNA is TGTGCCAGCAGCTCTAGCGGGGGGGTGGGAGAGACCCAGTACTTC.

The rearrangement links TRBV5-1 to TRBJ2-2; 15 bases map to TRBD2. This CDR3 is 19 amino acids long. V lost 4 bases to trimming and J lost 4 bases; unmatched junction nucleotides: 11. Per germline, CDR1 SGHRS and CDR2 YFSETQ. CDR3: CASSPRTSGGAFGTGELFF. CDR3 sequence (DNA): TGCGCCAGCAGCCCACGGACTAGCGGGGGGGCCTTCGGCACCGGGGAGCTGTTTTTT.

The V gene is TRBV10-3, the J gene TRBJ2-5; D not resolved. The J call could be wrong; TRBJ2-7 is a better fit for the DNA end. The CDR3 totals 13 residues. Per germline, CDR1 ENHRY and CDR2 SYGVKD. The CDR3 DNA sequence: TGTGCCATCAGTGCGGTCGATACCTACGAGCAGTACTTC. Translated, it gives CAISAVDTYEQYF.

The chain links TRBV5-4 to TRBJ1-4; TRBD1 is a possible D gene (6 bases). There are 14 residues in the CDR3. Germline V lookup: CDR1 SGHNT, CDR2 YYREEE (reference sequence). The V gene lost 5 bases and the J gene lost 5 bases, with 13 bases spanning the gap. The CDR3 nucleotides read TGTGCCAGCAGTCCCGACAGGAGGAATGAAAAACTGTTTTTT. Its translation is CASSPDRRNEKLFF.

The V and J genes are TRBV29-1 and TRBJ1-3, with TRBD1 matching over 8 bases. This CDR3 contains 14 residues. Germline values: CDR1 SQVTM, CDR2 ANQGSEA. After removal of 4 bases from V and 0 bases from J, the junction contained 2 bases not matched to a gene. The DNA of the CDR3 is TGCAGCGTTGGGGACAGGCGCTCTGGAAACACCATATATTTT. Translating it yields CSVGDRRSGNTIYF. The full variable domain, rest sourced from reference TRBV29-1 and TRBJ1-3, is SAVISQKPSRDICQRGTSLTIQCQVDSQVTMMFWYRQQPGQSLTLIATANQGSEATYESGFVIDKFPISRPNLTFSTLTVSNMSPEDSSIYLCSVGDRRSGNTIYFGEGSWLTVV.

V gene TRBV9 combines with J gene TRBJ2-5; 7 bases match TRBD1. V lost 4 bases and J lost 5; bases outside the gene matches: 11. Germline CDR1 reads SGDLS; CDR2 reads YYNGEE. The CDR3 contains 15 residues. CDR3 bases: TGTGCCAGCAGCTTCAGGACAGGTATGGGCGAGACCCAGTACTTC. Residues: CASSFRTGMGETQYF.

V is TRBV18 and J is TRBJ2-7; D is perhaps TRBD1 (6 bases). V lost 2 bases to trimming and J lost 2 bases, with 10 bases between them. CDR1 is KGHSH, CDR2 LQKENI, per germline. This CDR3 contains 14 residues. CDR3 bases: TGTGCCAGCTCACCAGGGGGCGGTCCCTACGAGCAGTACTTC. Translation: CASSPGGGPYEQYF.

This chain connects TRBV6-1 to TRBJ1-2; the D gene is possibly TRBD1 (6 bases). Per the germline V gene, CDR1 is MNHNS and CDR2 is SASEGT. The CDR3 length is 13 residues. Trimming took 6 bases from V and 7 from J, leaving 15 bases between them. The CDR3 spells CASSPERGFGYTF. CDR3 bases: TGTGCCAGCAGCCCTGAAAGGGGGTTTGGCTACACCTTC.

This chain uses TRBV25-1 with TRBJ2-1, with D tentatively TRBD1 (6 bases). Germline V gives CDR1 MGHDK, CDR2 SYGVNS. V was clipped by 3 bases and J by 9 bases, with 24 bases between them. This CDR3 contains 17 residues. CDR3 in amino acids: CASSESFQGSVVTEQFF. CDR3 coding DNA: TGTGCCAGCAGTGAGTCATTTCAGGGGAGTGTAGTCACTGAGCAGTTCTTC.

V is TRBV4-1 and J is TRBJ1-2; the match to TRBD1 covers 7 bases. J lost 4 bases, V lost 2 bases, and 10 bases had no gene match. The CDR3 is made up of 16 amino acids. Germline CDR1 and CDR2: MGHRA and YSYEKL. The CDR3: CASSQSEGQSFYGYTF. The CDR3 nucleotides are TGCGCCAGCAGCCAATCGGAGGGACAGTCCTTCTATGGCTACACCTTC.

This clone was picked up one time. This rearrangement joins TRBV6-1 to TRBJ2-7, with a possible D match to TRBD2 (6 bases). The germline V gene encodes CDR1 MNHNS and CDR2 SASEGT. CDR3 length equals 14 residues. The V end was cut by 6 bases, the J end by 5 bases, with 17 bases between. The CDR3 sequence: CASSPELAPHEQYF. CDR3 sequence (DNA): TGTGCCAGCAGCCCAGAACTAGCCCCTCACGAGCAGTACTTC.

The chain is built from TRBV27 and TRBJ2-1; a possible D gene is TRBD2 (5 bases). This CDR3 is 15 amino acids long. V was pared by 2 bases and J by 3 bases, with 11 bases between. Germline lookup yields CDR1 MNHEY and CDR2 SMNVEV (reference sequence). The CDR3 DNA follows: TGTGCCAGCAGTTTAGGAGCCGGGGTCTACAATGAGCAGTTCTTC. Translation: CASSLGAGVYNEQFF.

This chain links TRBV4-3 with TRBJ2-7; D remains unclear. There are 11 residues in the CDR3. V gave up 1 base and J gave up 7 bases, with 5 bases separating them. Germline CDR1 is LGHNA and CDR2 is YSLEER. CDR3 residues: CASSQGREQYF. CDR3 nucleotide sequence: TGCGCCAGCAGCCAAGGGCGGGAGCAGTACTTC.

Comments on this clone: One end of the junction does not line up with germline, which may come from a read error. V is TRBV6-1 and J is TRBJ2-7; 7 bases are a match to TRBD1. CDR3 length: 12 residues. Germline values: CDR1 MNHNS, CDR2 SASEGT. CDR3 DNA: TGTGCCAGCAGTGAGTCTTGGGGACAGCTAAACTTC. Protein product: CASSESWGQLNF.

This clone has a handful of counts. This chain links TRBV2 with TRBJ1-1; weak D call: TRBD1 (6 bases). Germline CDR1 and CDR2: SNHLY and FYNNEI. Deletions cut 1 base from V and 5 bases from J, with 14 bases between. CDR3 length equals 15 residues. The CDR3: CASSEGPRGETEAFF. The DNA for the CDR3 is TGTGCCAGCAGTGAAGGGCCCAGGGGTGAGACTGAAGCTTTCTTT.

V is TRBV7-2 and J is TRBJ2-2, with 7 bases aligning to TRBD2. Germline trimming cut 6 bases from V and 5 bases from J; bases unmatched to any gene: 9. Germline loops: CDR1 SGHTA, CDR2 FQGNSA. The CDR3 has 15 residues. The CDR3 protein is CASRRSSGVTGELFF. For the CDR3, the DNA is TGTGCCAGCAGGCGCTCTAGCGGAGTAACCGGGGAGCTGTTTTTT.

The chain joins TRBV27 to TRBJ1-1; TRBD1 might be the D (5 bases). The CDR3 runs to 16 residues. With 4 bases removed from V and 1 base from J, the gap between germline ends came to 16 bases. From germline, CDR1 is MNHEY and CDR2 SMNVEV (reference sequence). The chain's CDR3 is CASSWRGDQKNTEAFF. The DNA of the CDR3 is TGTGCCAGCAGTTGGAGGGGAGACCAGAAGAACACTGAAGCTTTCTTT.

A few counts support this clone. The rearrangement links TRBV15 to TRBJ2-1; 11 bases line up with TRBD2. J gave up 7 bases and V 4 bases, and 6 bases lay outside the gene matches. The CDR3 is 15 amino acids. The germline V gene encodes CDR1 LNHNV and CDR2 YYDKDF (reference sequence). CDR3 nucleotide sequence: TGTGCCACCAGCACCAGGGCTAGCGGGAGGAATGAGCAGTTCTTC. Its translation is CATSTRASGRNEQFF.

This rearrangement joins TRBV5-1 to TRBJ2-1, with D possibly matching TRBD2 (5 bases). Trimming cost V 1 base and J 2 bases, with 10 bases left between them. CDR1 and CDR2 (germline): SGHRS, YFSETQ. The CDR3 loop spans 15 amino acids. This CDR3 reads CASSLWGDAYNEQFF. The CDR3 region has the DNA TGCGCCAGCAGCTTGTGGGGAGATGCCTACAATGAGCAGTTCTTC.

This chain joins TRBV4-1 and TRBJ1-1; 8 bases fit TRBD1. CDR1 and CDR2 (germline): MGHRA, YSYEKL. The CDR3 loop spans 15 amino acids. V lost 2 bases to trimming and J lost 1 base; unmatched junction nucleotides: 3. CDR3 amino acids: CASSQHRGENTEAFF. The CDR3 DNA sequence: TGCGCCAGCAGCCAACACAGGGGGGAGAACACTGAAGCTTTCTTT.